The clone carrying this TCR beta chain was observed a few times. With a J-beta primer mix and a sample-barcoded 5' primer, a second PCR ran roughly 6 to 11 cycles. Each cDNA was tagged by a template-switch adaptor containing 12 random nucleotides. From the 5' RACE reads, TCRdb called clonotypes with MiXCR, one entry per CDR3 protein. The table records about 730,000 distinct CDR3 sequences, roughly 47% of them present only once. These data come from a study of blood T cells in healthy people across ages. Germline CDR1 and CDR2: SGHTA and FQGNSA. CDR3 length equals 14 residues. The V end lost 5 bases, the J end lost 4 bases, and 14 bases lay between the germline ends. Isolation per sample recovered at least 7 million PBMCs.

Sequencing used blood. The rearrangement uses TRBV7-2 and TRBJ2-5, with D possibly TRBD1 on 5 matching bases. The origin of this receptor is a woman aged 60 to 75 in good health. DNA of the CDR3: TGTGCCAGCAGCCAAATCAGGGTGTCAGAGACCCAGTACTTC. Its protein product is CASSQIRVSETQYF.